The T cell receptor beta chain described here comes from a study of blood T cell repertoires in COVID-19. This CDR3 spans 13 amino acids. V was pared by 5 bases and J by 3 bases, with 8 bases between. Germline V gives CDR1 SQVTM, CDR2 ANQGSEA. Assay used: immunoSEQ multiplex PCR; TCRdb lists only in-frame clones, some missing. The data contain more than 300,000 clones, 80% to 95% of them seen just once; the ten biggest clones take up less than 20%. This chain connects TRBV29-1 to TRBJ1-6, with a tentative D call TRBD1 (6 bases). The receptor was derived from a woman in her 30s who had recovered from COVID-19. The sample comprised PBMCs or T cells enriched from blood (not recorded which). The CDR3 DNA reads TGCAGCGTTATGGACAGCTATAATTCACCCCTCCACTTT. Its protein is CSVMDSYNSPLHF.